This TCR beta chain was identified during a study of a mutant IDH1 vaccine in newly diagnosed glioma. Study in general: There were roughly 62% males and around 40% females among treated patients, whose mean age was approximately 40 years. Radiotherapy, temozolomide, or both had been given previously, and both were given to most. Regarding the study as a whole: Altogether, 85% to 95% of patients exhibited vaccine-induced immune responses.

Clones were sequenced by immunoSEQ multiplex PCR, and TCRdb holds only the in-frame ones, with some missing. The repertoire holds tens of thousands of clones, approximately 80% seen once, with about a fifth in the top ten. This sample's time point: baseline, week 1 (first vaccination visit). Treatment specified: pre-vaccination baseline after standard-of-care therapy. In its sample, this clone was seen a few times. The antigen is unknown. The sequence was collected from a man younger than 35 with glioma. The sample was PBMCs, taken from a glioma patient treated with radiotherapy, temozolomide or both.

CDR3 amino acids: CASSFESATDTEAFF. The CDR3 region has the DNA TGTGCCAGCAGCTTCGAGTCTGCTACGGACACTGAAGCTTTCTTT. The genes are TRBV13 and TRBJ1-1; D unresolved. The germline V gene has CDR1 PRHDT and CDR2 FYEKMQ (reference sequence). The V and J ends lost 3 bases and 3 bases respectively, with 14 bases between them. The CDR3 loop spans 15 amino acids.